This T cell receptor beta chain originates from a study of T-cell reconstitution after alpha-beta-depleted transplantation in children. Study-wide results and caveats: Some patients owed their high day-60 TCRbeta diversity to surviving recipient T cells and thymic progenitors.

Construction of the TCRbeta library involved unique molecular identifiers. TCRdb reprocessed the PCR reads with MiXCR, giving one entry per CDR3 protein. Seen here are 300,000 to 400,000 distinct CDR3 sequences, around 15% observed once, and the top ten hold roughly 41%. Points on this clonotype: Its specificity is not known.

The TCR comes from a male patient between 2 and 15 years old who had a stem cell transplant for acute lymphoblastic leukemia, so the T cells may come from the graft donor. The sample here was PBMCs, mostly from graft donor cells, taken 360 days after TCRalphabeta/CD19-depleted stem cell transplant.

CDR3 DNA: TGTGCCAGCAGCCTGGTTATTAGCGGTACGCAGTATTTT. Protein: CASSLVISGTQYF. The J gene is TRBJ2-3, the V gene TRBV12-3 or TRBV12-4; a weak D match, TRBD2 (6 bases). CDR3 size: 13 residues. V was cut by 6 bases and J by 8 bases, with 15 bases left in between.